The clone carrying this T cell receptor (beta chain) is a singleton in its sample. Germline V CDR1 and CDR2: MNHEY, SVGEGT. The V end was cut by 2 bases, the J end by 0 bases, with 17 bases between. The CDR3 is made up of 17 amino acids. This entry is derived from a study of patients and donors after allogeneic stem cell transplantation. MiXCR, applied by TCRdb to the RT-PCR reads, yields one record per CDR3 protein. The sample records around 7,600 distinct CDR3 sequences, under 14% being singletons. The chain recombines TRBV6-2 or TRBV6-3 with TRBJ2-7; D is unclear. Sequencing input: blood, either unsorted or a sorted T cell fraction (not recorded which). The sequence was collected from a human donor who was either an allogeneic HSCT recipient or a stem cell or donor lymphocyte infusion donor (not recorded which). It is not recorded whose cells these are; they may come from a transplant donor. The CDR3 bases are TGTGCCAGCAGTTACCCAAGTAGGGCAGACTTCTCCTACGAGCAGTACTTC. This codes for CASSYPSRADFSYEQYF.